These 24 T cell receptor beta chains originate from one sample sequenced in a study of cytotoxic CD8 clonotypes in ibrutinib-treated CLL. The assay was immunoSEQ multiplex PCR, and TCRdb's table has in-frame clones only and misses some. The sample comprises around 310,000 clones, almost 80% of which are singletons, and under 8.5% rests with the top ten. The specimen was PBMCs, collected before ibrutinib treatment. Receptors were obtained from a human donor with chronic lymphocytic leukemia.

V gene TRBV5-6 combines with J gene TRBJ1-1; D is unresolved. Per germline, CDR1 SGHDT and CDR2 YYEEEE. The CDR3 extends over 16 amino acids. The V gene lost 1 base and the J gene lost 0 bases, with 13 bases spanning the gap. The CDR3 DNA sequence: TGTGCCAGCAGCTTGAACCGATTTGGGTTGAACACTGAAGCTTTCTTT. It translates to CASSLNRFGLNTEAFF.

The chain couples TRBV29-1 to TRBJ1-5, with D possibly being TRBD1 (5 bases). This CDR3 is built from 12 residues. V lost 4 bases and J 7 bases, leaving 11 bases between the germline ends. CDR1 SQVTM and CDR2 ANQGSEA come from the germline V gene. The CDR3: CSVAGQGQPQHF. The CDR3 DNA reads TGCAGCGTTGCAGGGCAAGGGCAGCCCCAGCATTTT.

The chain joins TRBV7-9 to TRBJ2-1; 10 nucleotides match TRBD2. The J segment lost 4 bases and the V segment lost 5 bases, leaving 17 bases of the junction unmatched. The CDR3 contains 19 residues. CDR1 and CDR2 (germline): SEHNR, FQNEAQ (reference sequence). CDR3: CASSPHGALAGGQYNEQFF. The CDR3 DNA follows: TGTGCCAGCAGCCCCCATGGGGCTTTAGCGGGAGGCCAATACAATGAGCAGTTCTTC.

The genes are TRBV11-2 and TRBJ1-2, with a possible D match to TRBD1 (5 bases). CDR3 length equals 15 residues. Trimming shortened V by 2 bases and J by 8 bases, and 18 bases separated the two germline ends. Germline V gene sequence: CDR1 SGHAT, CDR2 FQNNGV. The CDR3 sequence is CASSLTGGTLYGYTF. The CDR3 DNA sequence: TGTGCCAGCAGCTTAACCGGGGGTACCCTCTACGGCTACACCTTC.

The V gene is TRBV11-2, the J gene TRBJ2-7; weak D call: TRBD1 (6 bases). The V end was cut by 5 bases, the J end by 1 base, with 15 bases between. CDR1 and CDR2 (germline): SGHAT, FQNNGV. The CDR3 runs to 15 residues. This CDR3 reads CASSATGLVSYEQYF. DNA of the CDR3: TGTGCCAGCAGCGCTACAGGGTTGGTATCCTACGAGCAGTACTTC.

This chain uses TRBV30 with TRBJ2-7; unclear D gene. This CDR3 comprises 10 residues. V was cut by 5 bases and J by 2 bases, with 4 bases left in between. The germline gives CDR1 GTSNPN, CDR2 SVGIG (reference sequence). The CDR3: CAWGAYEQYF. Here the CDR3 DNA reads TGTGCCTGGGGGGCCTACGAGCAGTACTTC.

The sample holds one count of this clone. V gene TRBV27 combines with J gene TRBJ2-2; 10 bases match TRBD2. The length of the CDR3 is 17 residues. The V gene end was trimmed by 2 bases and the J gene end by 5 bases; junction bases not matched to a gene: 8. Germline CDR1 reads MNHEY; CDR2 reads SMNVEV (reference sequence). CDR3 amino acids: CASSLRSSGRGTGELFF. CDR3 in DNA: TGTGCCAGCAGTTTACGCTCTAGCGGGAGAGGAACCGGGGAGCTGTTTTTT.

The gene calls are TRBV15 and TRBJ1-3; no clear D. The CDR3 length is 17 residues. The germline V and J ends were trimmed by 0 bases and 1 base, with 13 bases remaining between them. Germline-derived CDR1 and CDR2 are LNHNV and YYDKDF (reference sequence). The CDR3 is CATSRDSSRGSGNTIYF. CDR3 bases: TGTGCCACCAGCAGAGATAGTAGTCGAGGGTCTGGAAACACCATATATTTT.

The CDR3 is CASSSSSGSSYEQYF. CDR3 DNA: TGTGCCAGCAGCTCATCTAGCGGGAGCTCCTACGAGCAGTACTTC. The chain joins TRBV11-2 to TRBJ2-7; 10 nucleotides match TRBD2. Trimming cost V 4 bases and J 0 bases; bases outside gene matches: 3. This CDR3 region has 15 residues. From germline, CDR1 is SGHAT and CDR2 FQNNGV. Supplemented by reference TRBV11-2 and TRBJ2-7, the full variable domain reads EAGVAQSPRYKIIEKRQSVAFWCNPISGHATLYWYQQILGQGPKLLIQFQNNGVVDDSQLPKDRFSAERLKGVDSTLKIQPAKLEDSAVYLCASSSSSGSSYEQYFGPGTRLTVT.

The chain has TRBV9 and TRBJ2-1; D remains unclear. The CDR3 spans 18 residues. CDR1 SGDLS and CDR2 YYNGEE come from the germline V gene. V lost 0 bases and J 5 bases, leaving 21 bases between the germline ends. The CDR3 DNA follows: TGTGCCAGCAGCGTAGCTACTCCACAACACTTGGGGAACAATGAGCAGTTCTTC. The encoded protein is CASSVATPQHLGNNEQFF.

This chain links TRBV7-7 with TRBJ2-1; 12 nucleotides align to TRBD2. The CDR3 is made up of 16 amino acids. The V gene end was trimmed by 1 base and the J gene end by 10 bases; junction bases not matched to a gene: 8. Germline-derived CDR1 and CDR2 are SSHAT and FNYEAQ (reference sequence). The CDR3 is CASSLGASGRAEEQFF. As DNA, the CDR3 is TGTGCCAGCAGCTTAGGGGCTAGCGGGAGGGCCGAAGAGCAGTTCTTC.

In DNA, the CDR3 is TGCAGCGTCGTCGGACCAGGGAACGGGGAGCTGTTTTTT. This encodes CSVVGPGNGELFF. The rearrangement links TRBV29-1 to TRBJ2-2, with D maybe TRBD1 (5 bases). Looked up from germline, CDR1 is SQVTM and CDR2 is ANQGSEA. V was shortened by 6 bases and J by 7 bases, with 15 bases between the two germline ends. This CDR3 comprises 13 residues.

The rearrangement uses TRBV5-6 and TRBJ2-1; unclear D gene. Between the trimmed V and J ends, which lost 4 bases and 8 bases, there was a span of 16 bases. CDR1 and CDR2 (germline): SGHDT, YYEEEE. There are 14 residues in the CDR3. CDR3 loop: CASSQRYGADEQFF. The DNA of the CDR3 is TGTGCCAGCAGCCAACGGTATGGTGCGGATGAGCAGTTCTTC. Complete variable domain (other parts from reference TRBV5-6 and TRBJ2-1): DAGVTQSPTHLIKTRGQQVTLRCSPKSGHDTVSWYQQALGQGPQFIFQYYEEEERQRGNFPDRFSGHQFPNYSSELNVNALLLGDSALYLCASSQRYGADEQFFGPGTRLTVL.

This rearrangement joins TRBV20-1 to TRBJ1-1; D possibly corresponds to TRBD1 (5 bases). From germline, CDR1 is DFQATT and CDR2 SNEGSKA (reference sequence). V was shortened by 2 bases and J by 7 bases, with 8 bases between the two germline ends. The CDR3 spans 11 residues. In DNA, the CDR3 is TGCAGTGCTAGACCTGGGGGTGAAGCTTTCTTT. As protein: CSARPGGEAFF.

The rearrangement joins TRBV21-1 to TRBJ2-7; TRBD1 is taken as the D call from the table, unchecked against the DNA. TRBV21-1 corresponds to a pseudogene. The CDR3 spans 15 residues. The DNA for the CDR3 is TGTGCCAGCAGCAAACCGGGACAGGTCATCTACGAGCAGTACTTC. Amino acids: CASSKPGQVIYEQYF.

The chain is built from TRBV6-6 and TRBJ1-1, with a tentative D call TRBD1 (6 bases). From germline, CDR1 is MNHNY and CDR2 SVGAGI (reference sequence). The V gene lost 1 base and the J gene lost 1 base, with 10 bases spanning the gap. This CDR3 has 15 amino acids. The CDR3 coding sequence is TGTGCCAGCAGTTACTATCCGGGACAGAACACTGAAGCTTTCTTT. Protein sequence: CASSYYPGQNTEAFF.

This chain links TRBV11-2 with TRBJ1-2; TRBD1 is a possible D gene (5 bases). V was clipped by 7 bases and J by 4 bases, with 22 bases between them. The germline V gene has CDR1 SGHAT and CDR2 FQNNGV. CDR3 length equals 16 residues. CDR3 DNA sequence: TGTGCCAGCACCCGAAGAGACATTGACAGAGGCTATGGCTACACCTTC. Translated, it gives CASTRRDIDRGYGYTF.

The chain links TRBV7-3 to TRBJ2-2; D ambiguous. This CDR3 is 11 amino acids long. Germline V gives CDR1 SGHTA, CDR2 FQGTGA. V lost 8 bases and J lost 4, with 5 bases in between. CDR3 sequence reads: CASALTGELFF. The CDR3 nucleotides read TGTGCCAGCGCTCTCACCGGGGAGCTGTTTTTT. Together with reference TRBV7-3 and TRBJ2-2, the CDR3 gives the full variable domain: GAGVSQTPSNKVTEKGKYVELRCDPISGHTALYWYRQSLGQGPEFLIYFQGTGAADDSGLPNDRFFAVRPEGSVSTLKIQRTERGDSAVYLCASALTGELFFGEGSRLTVL.

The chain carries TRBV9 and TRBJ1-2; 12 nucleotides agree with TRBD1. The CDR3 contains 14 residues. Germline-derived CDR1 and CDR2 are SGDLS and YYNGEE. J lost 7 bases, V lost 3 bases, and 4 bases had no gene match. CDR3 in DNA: TGTGCCAGCAGCGATTGGGACAGGGGGCTTGGCTACACCTTC. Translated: CASSDWDRGLGYTF.

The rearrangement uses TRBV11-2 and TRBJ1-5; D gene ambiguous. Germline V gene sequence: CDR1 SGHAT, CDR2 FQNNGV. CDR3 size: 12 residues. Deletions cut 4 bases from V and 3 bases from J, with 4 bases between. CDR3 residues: CASSSNNQPQHF. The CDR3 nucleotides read TGTGCCAGCAGCTCCAACAATCAGCCCCAGCATTTT. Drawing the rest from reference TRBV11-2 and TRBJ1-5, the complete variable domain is EAGVAQSPRYKIIEKRQSVAFWCNPISGHATLYWYQQILGQGPKLLIQFQNNGVVDDSQLPKDRFSAERLKGVDSTLKIQPAKLEDSAVYLCASSSNNQPQHFGDGTRLSIL.

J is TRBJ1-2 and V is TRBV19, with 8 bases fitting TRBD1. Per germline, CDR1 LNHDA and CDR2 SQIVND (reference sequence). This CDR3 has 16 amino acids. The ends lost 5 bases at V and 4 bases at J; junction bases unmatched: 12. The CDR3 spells CASSFPPGQDLYGYTF. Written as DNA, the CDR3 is TGTGCCAGTAGTTTCCCCCCGGGACAGGACCTCTATGGCTACACCTTC.

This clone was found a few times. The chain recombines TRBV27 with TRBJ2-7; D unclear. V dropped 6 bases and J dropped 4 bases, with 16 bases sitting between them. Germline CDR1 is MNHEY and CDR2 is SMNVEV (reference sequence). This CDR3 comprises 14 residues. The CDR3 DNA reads TGTGCCAGCAGCCCCCCTGGGGTCCAATACGAGCAGTACTTC. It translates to CASSPPGVQYEQYF.

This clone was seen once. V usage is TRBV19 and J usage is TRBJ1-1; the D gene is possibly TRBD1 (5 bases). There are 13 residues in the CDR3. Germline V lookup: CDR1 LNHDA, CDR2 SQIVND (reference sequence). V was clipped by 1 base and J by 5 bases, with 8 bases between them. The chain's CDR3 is CASSIAGGTEAFF. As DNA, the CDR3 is TGTGCCAGTAGTATAGCCGGGGGGACTGAAGCTTTCTTT.

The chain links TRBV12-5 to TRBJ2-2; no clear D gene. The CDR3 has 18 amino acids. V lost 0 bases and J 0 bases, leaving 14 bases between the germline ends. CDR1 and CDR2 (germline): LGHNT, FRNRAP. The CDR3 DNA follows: TGTGCTAGTGGTTTGGTACTTGGGTCGGCCGCGAACACCGGGGAGCTGTTTTTT. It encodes CASGLVLGSAANTGELFF.